The clone carrying this T cell receptor (beta chain) came up once. While the first cohort had fewer than 850 subjects, the donors belonged to the separate validation cohort of over a hundred subjects. The data were taken from a study of cytomegalovirus exposure and HLA in healthy donors. Overall study context: The same platform was used for the 120 validation repertoires and the roughly 600 first-cohort repertoires, a later analysis reported.

The V gene end was trimmed by 4 bases and the J gene end by 1 base; junction bases not matched to a gene: 2. Germline CDR1 and CDR2: GTSNPN and SVGIG (reference sequence). The CDR3 is 13 amino acids. TCRdb's copy holds only in-frame clones and misses some; the assay was immunoSEQ multiplex PCR. The table lists 60,000 to 90,000 clones, over 80% of them singletons, with 3% in the top ten. Source material: PBMCs. The source is a man under 40 in good health and CMV-seronegative. The rearrangement links TRBV30 to TRBJ1-1; 8 bases match TRBD1. The CDR3 region is CAWTGQGNTEAFF. CDR3 bases: TGTGCCTGGACCGGACAGGGGAACACTGAAGCTTTCTTT.